The 27 T cell receptor beta chains reported below all come from one sample, sequenced in a study of cytomegalovirus exposure and HLA in healthy donors. Primers included in the PCR were 60 Vbeta and 13 Jbeta primers. TCRdb keeps only in-frame clones here, not all; method: immunoSEQ multiplex PCR. Among 130,000 to 150,000 clones listed, around 77% were seen once. Material: PBMCs. The receptors stem from a woman aged 50 to 60 in good health and CMV-seronegative.

This chain connects TRBV6-6 to TRBJ1-2; possibly TRBD1 for D (6 bases). There are 13 residues in the CDR3. CDR1 is MNHNY, CDR2 SVGAGI, per germline (reference sequence). Trimming took off 6 bases at V and 5 bases at J, with 13 bases between the two ends. The CDR3, as DNA: TGTGCCAGCAGCCTACAGGGATTGTATGGCTACACCTTC. As protein: CASSLQGLYGYTF.

The CDR3 DNA reads as TGCAGCGTTGAAGTTGACAGGGGCTATGGCTACACCTTC. It specifies CSVEVDRGYGYTF. The chain joins TRBV29-1 to TRBJ1-2, with TRBD1 identical over 8 bases. The V gene's germline CDR1 is SQVTM and CDR2 ANQGSEA. V shed 1 base, J shed 4 bases, and the junction held 2 bases outside the gene matches. The length of the CDR3 is 13 residues.

This clone was seen more than once but under ten times. This rearrangement joins TRBV5-6 to TRBJ1-4, with 7 bases that match TRBD1. This CDR3 has 12 amino acids. V trimming: 0 bases; J trimming: 10 bases; junction bases outside the gene matches: 0. Germline assignment: CDR1 SGHDT and CDR2 YYEEEE. The chain's CDR3 is CASSLGTGKLFF. The CDR3, as DNA: TGTGCCAGCAGCTTGGGGACAGGAAAACTGTTTTTT.

V usage is TRBV2 and J usage is TRBJ2-5; 9 nucleotides line up with TRBD2. The CDR3 length is 15 residues. Unmatched junction bases numbered 5, after V lost 3 bases and J lost 3 bases. The V gene's germline CDR1 is SNHLY and CDR2 FYNNEI. The CDR3 DNA reads as TGTGCCAGCAGTGACGAGGGCGGGGGGGAAGAGACCCAGTACTTC. Protein sequence: CASSDEGGGEETQYF. Based on the CDR3 plus reference TRBV2 and TRBJ2-5, the full variable domain is EPEVTQTPSHQVTQMGQEVILRCVPISNHLYFYWYRQILGQKVEFLVSFYNNEISEKSEIFDDQFSVERPDGSNFTLKIRSTKLEDSAMYFCASSDEGGGEETQYFGPGTRLLVL.

This clone came up a few times. The rearrangement joins TRBV4-3 to TRBJ1-2; D gene uncertain. The CDR3 loop spans 14 amino acids. V was pared by 0 bases and J by 8 bases, with 13 bases between. Germline CDR1 LGHNA, CDR2 YSLEER. The CDR3 sequence: CASSQDRTAGGYTF. CDR3 in DNA: TGCGCCAGCAGCCAAGATCGAACCGCGGGGGGCTACACCTTC.

This sequence joins TRBV7-2 and TRBJ1-2; D unresolved. In germline, CDR1 is SGHTA, CDR2 FQGNSA. The CDR3 is made up of 13 amino acids. Trimming removed 2 bases from V and 6 bases from J, with 10 bases in between. CDR3 amino acids: CASSLTEYHGYTF. CDR3 DNA sequence: TGTGCCAGCAGCTTAACGGAGTACCATGGCTACACCTTC.

This clone was counted a single time. The gene calls are TRBV4-3 and TRBJ1-6, with unresolved D. The CDR3 contains 14 residues. Germline values: CDR1 LGHNA, CDR2 YSLEER. Trimming pared 1 base from V and 7 bases from J, leaving 8 bases between. CDR3 sequence (DNA): TGCGCCAGCAGCCAAGTAACAGAGAATTCACCCCTCCACTTT. Its protein is CASSQVTENSPLHF.

V and J are TRBV4-2 and TRBJ2-5, with 11 bases that match TRBD2. Germline V gives CDR1 LGHNA, CDR2 YNFKEQ. V lost 0 bases and J lost 4; bases outside the gene matches: 4. The CDR3 has 16 residues. The CDR3 loop is CASSQEIAGGRETQYF. The CDR3 DNA is TGTGCCAGCAGCCAAGAGATAGCGGGGGGGCGAGAGACCCAGTACTTC.

The V call is TRBV27, the J call TRBJ2-1; D remains ambiguous. The CDR3 is 14 amino acids. V was cut by 5 bases and J by 0 bases, with 8 bases left in between. Germline CDR1 is MNHEY and CDR2 is SMNVEV (reference sequence). CDR3 DNA: TGTGCCAGCAGTCCGCGAAGCTCCTACAATGAGCAGTTCTTC. Amino acids: CASSPRSSYNEQFF.

The chain carries TRBV19 and TRBJ1-2, with 10 bases matching TRBD1. This CDR3 region has 14 residues. J lost 7 bases, V lost 5 bases, and 7 bases had no gene match. Germline V gene sequence: CDR1 LNHDA, CDR2 SQIVND (reference sequence). The CDR3 spells CASSFGTGEVGYTF. CDR3 sequence (DNA): TGTGCCAGTAGTTTTGGGACAGGGGAGGTTGGCTACACCTTC.

CDR3 coding DNA: TGTGCCAGCAGCTTAGAAGGGGCAGGGACCTACGAGCAGTACTTC. Translating gives CASSLEGAGTYEQYF. The genes are TRBV7-2 and TRBJ2-7; tentative D call: TRBD1 (5 bases). This CDR3 is built from 15 residues. Trimming shortened V by 1 base and J by 2 bases, and 12 bases separated the two germline ends. Germline-derived CDR1 and CDR2 are SGHTA and FQGNSA.

This clone was picked up one time. The V call is TRBV19, the J call TRBJ1-2; the D is unclear. This CDR3 has 13 amino acids. Germline CDR1 is LNHDA and CDR2 is SQIVND (reference sequence). V was pared by 7 bases and J by 5 bases, with 14 bases between. DNA for the CDR3: TGTGCCAGTACCCCACCGGGGTCATATGGCTACACCTTC. Protein product: CASTPPGSYGYTF.

The genes are TRBV30 and TRBJ2-5; 8 nucleotides line up with TRBD1. The end of the DNA is better explained by TRBJ2-7, so the J call may be wrong. The CDR3 has 16 amino acids. Germline V CDR1 and CDR2: GTSNPN, SVGIG (reference sequence). For the CDR3, the DNA is TGTGCCTGGAGTGTAGGGACAGGATTAAGCTCCTACGAGCAGTACTTC. Protein product: CAWSVGTGLSSYEQYF.

The sample holds a few counts of this clone. The chain has TRBV1 and TRBJ2-3; the table calls TRBD2, which could not be checked here. TRBV1 is labeled a pseudogene. This CDR3 has 18 residues. CDR3 sequence (DNA): TGCACCAGCAGCCAAGACCCTAGAGCGGGGGGTAATCCAGATACGCAGTATTTT. Its translation is CTSSQDPRAGGNPDTQYF.

This clone showed up just once. The chain recombines TRBV2 with TRBJ1-5; no firm D call. CDR1 and CDR2 from the germline V gene are SNHLY and FYNNEI. V dropped 1 base and J dropped 0 bases, with 7 bases sitting between them. The CDR3 loop spans 15 amino acids. The DNA of the CDR3 is TGTGCCAGCAGTGAAGAGCGGAGTAGCAATCAGCCCCAGCATTTT. It codes for CASSEERSSNQPQHF.

V gene TRBV5-1 combines with J gene TRBJ1-2; D not resolved. The CDR3 length is 13 residues. V lost 1 base to trimming and J lost 2 bases, with 6 bases between them. Germline V gene lookup returns CDR1 SGHRS and CDR2 YFSETQ. CDR3 DNA: TGCGCCAGCAGCTTGCCGGGAAACTATGGCTACACCTTC. Amino acid sequence: CASSLPGNYGYTF. Full variable domain (outside the CDR3, taken from reference TRBV5-1 and TRBJ1-2): KAGVTQTPRYLIKTRGQQVTLSCSPISGHRSVSWYQQTPGQGLQFLFEYFSETQRNKGNFPGRFSGRQFSNSRSEMNVSTLELGDSALYLCASSLPGNYGYTFGSGTRLTVV.

The gene calls are TRBV5-6 and TRBJ1-1; D gene unclear. Trimming shortened V by 7 bases and J by 1 base, and 5 bases separated the two germline ends. Germline lookup yields CDR1 SGHDT and CDR2 YYEEEE. The CDR3 runs 11 residues. The CDR3 DNA follows: TGTGCCAGCGGAGAGAACACTGAAGCTTTCTTT. Translated, it gives CASGENTEAFF.

This sequence joins TRBV6-1 and TRBJ1-2; D perhaps matches TRBD1 (6 bases). The germline CDR1 and CDR2 sequences are MNHNS and SASEGT. The V gene lost 6 bases and the J gene lost 9 bases, with 14 bases spanning the gap. The CDR3 has 12 residues. The CDR3 nucleotides are TGTGCCAGCAGAGGACAGTCTTCGAGCTACACCTTC. Protein sequence: CASRGQSSSYTF.

The rearrangement links TRBV7-9 to TRBJ2-5; D remains unclear. The CDR3 runs 13 residues. CDR1 is SEHNR and CDR2 is FQNEAQ in the germline V gene (reference sequence). Trimming left V 5 bases short and J 6 bases short, with 13 bases between. CDR3 protein: CASSTYPQKTQYF. The CDR3 DNA reads TGTGCCAGCAGCACATACCCCCAGAAGACCCAGTACTTC.

CDR3 DNA sequence: TGTGCCAGCAGTACCCCGACAGGGGGACCGGAGACCCAGTACTTC. Its protein is CASSTPTGGPETQYF. The chain recombines TRBV25-1 with TRBJ2-5, with 9 bases aligning to TRBD1. Looked up from germline, CDR1 is MGHDK and CDR2 is SYGVNS. J lost 5 bases, V lost 5 bases, and 9 bases had no gene match. This CDR3 has 15 residues.

This chain links TRBV6-6 with TRBJ1-4, with D possibly matching TRBD1 (5 bases). This CDR3 has 16 amino acids. CDR1 is MNHNY, CDR2 SVGAGI, per germline (reference sequence). V shed 7 bases and J shed 0 bases, with 15 bases lying between them. CDR3 in amino acids: CASTKDSDATNEKLFF. In DNA, the CDR3 is TGTGCCAGCACCAAAGACAGCGACGCAACTAATGAAAAACTGTTTTTT.

J is TRBJ1-6 and V is TRBV25-1; D unresolved. V was clipped by 1 base and J by 7 bases, with 11 bases between them. Per germline, CDR1 MGHDK and CDR2 SYGVNS. CDR3 length: 15 residues. CDR3 amino acids: CASSELTEKNSPLHF. CDR3 DNA: TGTGCCAGCAGTGAATTAACAGAGAAGAATTCACCCCTCCACTTT.

V and J are TRBV5-1 and TRBJ2-1, with 12 bases aligning to TRBD2. The germline V gene has CDR1 SGHRS and CDR2 YFSETQ. Trimming took 8 bases from V and 7 from J; bases not matched to a gene: 7. The CDR3 is made up of 14 amino acids. The CDR3, as DNA: TGCGCCAGTATGGGACTAGCGGGTATAAATGAGCAGTTCTTC. Its translation is CASMGLAGINEQFF.

Only one count was recorded for this clone. V usage is TRBV4-3 and J usage is TRBJ2-1; tentative D call: TRBD1 (5 bases). CDR3 length: 18 residues. Trimming stripped 0 bases from V and 5 bases from J, with 20 bases between. CDR1 and CDR2 from the germline V gene are LGHNA and YSLEER. DNA of the CDR3: TGCGCCAGCAGCCAAGATCTTGGTCGGCAGGGTAGAGACAATGAGCAGTTCTTC. Translation gives CASSQDLGRQGRDNEQFF.

The rearrangement uses TRBV27 and TRBJ1-1; a possible D gene is TRBD1 (5 bases). The CDR3 length is 15 residues. Trimming took off 5 bases at V and 1 base at J, with 14 bases between the two ends. Germline V lookup: CDR1 MNHEY, CDR2 SMNVEV (reference sequence). In nucleotides, the CDR3 is TGTGCCAGCAGTCCGACAGTGATACGGAACACTGAAGCTTTCTTT. It translates to CASSPTVIRNTEAFF.

The chain uses TRBV19 and TRBJ2-3, with TRBD2 identical over 9 bases. The CDR3 runs 17 residues. After removal of 5 bases from V and 6 bases from J, the junction contained 15 bases not matched to a gene. CDR1 is LNHDA, CDR2 SQIVND, per germline (reference sequence). The CDR3 nucleotides read TGTGCCAGTAGTGGATTGTTTGGCGGGGGGGCGTCTGATACGCAGTATTTT. This translates into CASSGLFGGGASDTQYF.

V is TRBV7-2 and J is TRBJ1-4; TRBD1 agrees at 11 bases. Germline CDR1 and CDR2: SGHTA and FQGNSA. The CDR3 sequence is 17 residues long. J was trimmed by 2 bases and V by 5 bases; bases with no gene match: 7. CDR3 loop: CASSRDRGSGTNEKLFF. The CDR3 DNA is TGTGCCAGCAGCAGGGACAGGGGGTCAGGGACTAATGAAAAACTGTTTTTT.